The 14 T cell receptor beta chains below come from one sample, sequenced in a study of T cell changes during pregnancy in multiple sclerosis. Assay used: immunoSEQ multiplex PCR; TCRdb lists only in-frame clones, some missing. The data show around 45,000 clones, 91% seen once. The material was CD4+ T cells from peripheral blood mononuclear cells, obtained in the second trimester of pregnancy. These receptors all stem from a female donor in good health, enrolled as a control in a pregnancy study.

CDR3 amino acids: CASRPGLAGKGYNEQFF. Here the CDR3 DNA reads TGCGCCAGCAGACCGGGACTAGCGGGAAAGGGGTACAATGAGCAGTTCTTC. This chain joins TRBV4-1 and TRBJ2-1; TRBD2 agrees at 13 bases. Trimming removed 6 bases from V and 4 bases from J; junction bases left unmatched: 9. The germline CDR1 and CDR2 sequences are MGHRA and YSYEKL. The CDR3 extends over 17 amino acids.

V and J are TRBV7-3 and TRBJ1-2, with D perhaps matching TRBD1 (6 bases). This CDR3 region has 15 residues. Trimming removed 5 bases from V and 5 bases from J, with 18 bases in between. Germline V lookup: CDR1 SGHTA, CDR2 FQGTGA. The CDR3 loop reads CASSIGRGGSYGYTF. The CDR3 DNA is TGTGCCAGCAGCATAGGTAGGGGGGGCTCTTATGGCTACACCTTC.

The rearrangement uses TRBV28 and TRBJ2-6; 7 bases map to TRBD1. The V gene end was trimmed by 7 bases and the J gene end by 0 bases; junction bases not matched to a gene: 3. Germline lookup yields CDR1 MDHEN and CDR2 SYDVKM. The CDR3 totals 15 residues. In DNA form, the CDR3 reads TGTGCCAGCACAACAGGGGACTCTGGGGCCAACGTCCTGACTTTC. Translation gives CASTTGDSGANVLTF.

V gene TRBV7-3 combines with J gene TRBJ2-3; D is perhaps TRBD2 (7 bases). Germline CDR1 reads SGHTA; CDR2 reads FQGTGA. This CDR3 contains 15 residues. Trimming shortened V by 5 bases and J by 3 bases, and 15 bases separated the two germline ends. The chain's CDR3 is CASSRRGGETDTQYF. The DNA of the CDR3 is TGTGCCAGCAGCCGAAGAGGGGGGGAGACAGATACGCAGTATTTT. The variable domain in full, completed from reference TRBV7-3 and TRBJ2-3, reads GAGVSQTPSNKVTEKGKYVELRCDPISGHTALYWYRQSLGQGPEFLIYFQGTGAADDSGLPNDRFFAVRPEGSVSTLKIQRTERGDSAVYLCASSRRGGETDTQYFGPGTRLTVL.

The chain couples TRBV7-2 to TRBJ1-4, with D possibly being TRBD1 (5 bases). The CDR3 has 13 residues. V lost 2 bases, J lost 12 bases, and 13 bases lay in between. Looked up from germline, CDR1 is SGHTA and CDR2 is FQGNSA. The CDR3: CASSLSGGGELFF. The CDR3 DNA sequence: TGTGCCAGCAGCTTAAGCGGGGGAGGAGAACTGTTTTTT.

V usage is TRBV28 and J usage is TRBJ1-5, with 9 bases identical to TRBD1. This CDR3 has 15 residues. With V trimmed by 5 bases and J by 6 bases, 8 bases remained unmatched. Germline lookup yields CDR1 MDHEN and CDR2 SYDVKM. CDR3: CASSTPGQGFQPQHF. CDR3 in DNA: TGTGCCAGCAGTACCCCGGGACAGGGTTTTCAGCCCCAGCATTTT.

The chain is built from TRBV4-1 and TRBJ2-5; TRBD1 matches at 10 bases. The germline CDR1 and CDR2 sequences are MGHRA and YSYEKL. The V segment lost 4 bases and the J segment 2 bases; nucleotides outside the gene matches: 1. The CDR3 contains 14 residues. The CDR3 protein is CASSPGQGQETQYF. DNA of the CDR3: TGCGCCAGCAGCCCGGGACAGGGGCAAGAGACCCAGTACTTC.

The chain couples TRBV7-3 to TRBJ2-1; D is unclear. The CDR3 is 14 amino acids. V was trimmed by 0 bases and J by 3 bases, leaving 6 bases between them. Germline CDR1 and CDR2: SGHTA and FQGTGA. The CDR3 DNA is TGTGCCAGCAGCTTAACGTACAGCTACAATGAGCAGTTCTTC. Amino acids: CASSLTYSYNEQFF. Full variable domain (rest looked up from reference TRBV7-3 and TRBJ2-1): GAGVSQTPSNKVTEKGKYVELRCDPISGHTALYWYRQSLGQGPEFLIYFQGTGAADDSGLPNDRFFAVRPEGSVSTLKIQRTERGDSAVYLCASSLTYSYNEQFFGPGTRLTVL.

The chain is built from TRBV11-2 and TRBJ1-4; 9 bases match TRBD1. The V gene's germline CDR1 is SGHAT and CDR2 FQNNGV. The CDR3 loop spans 17 amino acids. V lost 2 bases to trimming and J lost 3 bases; unmatched junction nucleotides: 7. The CDR3 reads CASSLKHRGRSNEKLFF. In nucleotides, the CDR3 is TGTGCCAGCAGCTTAAAGCACAGGGGGCGTTCTAATGAAAAACTGTTTTTT.

This rearrangement joins TRBV7-9 to TRBJ1-5, with D possibly being TRBD1 (6 bases). This CDR3 comprises 13 residues. Germline lookup yields CDR1 SEHNR and CDR2 FQNEAQ (reference sequence). Trimming stripped 3 bases from V and 5 bases from J, with 8 bases between. CDR3 in amino acids: CASSFAGDQPQHF. CDR3 in DNA: TGTGCCAGCAGCTTCGCAGGGGATCAGCCCCAGCATTTT.

This rearrangement joins TRBV30 to TRBJ1-2; D is perhaps TRBD1 (6 bases). This CDR3 comprises 14 residues. Germline V CDR1 and CDR2: GTSNPN, SVGIG (reference sequence). V was shortened by 0 bases and J by 8 bases, with 16 bases between the two germline ends. CDR3 in DNA: TGTGCCTGGAGTGTACGGGACACGGGAAGAGGCTACACCTTC. This codes for CAWSVRDTGRGYTF.

V usage is TRBV10-2 and J usage is TRBJ2-2; D might be TRBD1 (6 bases). The CDR3 has 13 amino acids. V shed 3 bases and J shed 7 bases, with 9 bases lying between them. Germline V CDR1 and CDR2: WSHSY, SAAADI. The CDR3 loop reads CASSEQGSGELFF. The CDR3 DNA sequence: TGCGCCAGCAGTGAACAGGGCAGCGGGGAGCTGTTTTTT.

This clone was seen just once. The gene calls are TRBV5-6 and TRBJ2-5; D is ambiguous. V was clipped by 1 base and J by 4 bases, with 17 bases between them. Germline CDR1 is SGHDT and CDR2 is YYEEEE. The CDR3 runs to 16 residues. The CDR3 bases are TGTGCCAGCAGCTTGTTTTTATCGGCAGCAGGAGAGACCCAGTACTTC. This gives the protein CASSLFLSAAGETQYF.

The chain carries TRBV6-7 and TRBJ2-7, with TRBD1 as a possible D gene (6 bases). TRBV6-7 is classed as an ORF, of uncertain function. This CDR3 comprises 15 residues. The V end lost 2 bases, the J end lost 4 bases, and 15 bases lay between the germline ends. CDR3 residues: CASSYPRQGYYEQYF. Written as DNA, the CDR3 is TGTGCCAGCAGTTACCCGAGGCAGGGGTATTACGAGCAGTACTTC.